This passage covers 15 T cell receptor beta chains from one sample sequenced in a study of cytomegalovirus exposure and HLA in healthy donors. The PCR employed 60 Vbeta primers together with 13 Jbeta primers. Sequenced by immunoSEQ multiplex PCR; TCRdb stores in-frame clones only, minus some. The table has around 170,000 clones, 80% seen once. The sequencing input was PBMCs. These TCRs come from a man in his forties in good health and CMV-seropositive.

The genes are TRBV7-6 and TRBJ2-1; D may be TRBD1 (5 bases). V lost 1 base, J lost 5 bases, and 12 bases lay in between. Germline assignment: CDR1 SGHVS and CDR2 FNYEAQ. The CDR3 is 15 residues long. The CDR3 nucleotides read TGTGCCAGCAGCTTAGGGAGACAGAGAGACAATGAGCAGTTCTTC. Protein product: CASSLGRQRDNEQFF.

This clone came up a few times. This sequence joins TRBV28 and TRBJ1-1; D not resolved. The length of the CDR3 is 11 residues. Between the trimmed V and J ends, which lost 2 bases and 6 bases, there was a span of 4 bases. Germline CDR1 MDHEN, CDR2 SYDVKM. The CDR3 bases are TGTGCCAGCAGTTTAGTCTCTGAAGCTTTCTTT. It encodes CASSLVSEAFF.

The genes are TRBV2 and TRBJ1-4; TRBD1 might be the D (6 bases). V was cut by 3 bases and J by 8 bases, with 16 bases left in between. CDR1 and CDR2 from the germline V gene are SNHLY and FYNNEI. CDR3 length: 15 amino acids. Here the CDR3 reads CASSEQGPVGEKLFF. The CDR3 coding sequence is TGTGCCAGCAGTGAGCAGGGGCCGGTAGGGGAAAAACTGTTTTTT.

Remarks on this clone: A read error may produce the germline difference seen at one junction end. CDR3 sequence reads: CSSSSSAYEQYF. In DNA, the CDR3 is TGTTCCAGCAGCTCGAGTGCGTACGAGCAGTACTTC. J is TRBJ2-7 and V is TRBV7-9, with D unresolved. The germline V gene has CDR1 SEHNR and CDR2 FQNEAQ (reference sequence). This CDR3 comprises 12 residues.

The rearrangement uses TRBV19 and TRBJ1-5; the D gene is possibly TRBD1 (6 bases). The CDR3 is 15 amino acids. Germline assignment: CDR1 LNHDA and CDR2 SQIVND (reference sequence). V lost 7 bases and J lost 9, with 22 bases in between. CDR3 residues: CASKGRAGEPGPQHF. The CDR3, as DNA: TGTGCCAGTAAAGGGAGGGCAGGGGAACCGGGGCCCCAGCATTTT.

In this sample, this clone turned up once. This chain joins TRBV2 and TRBJ1-2, with TRBD1 identical over 7 bases. Germline trimming cut 6 bases from V and 1 base from J; bases unmatched to any gene: 5. Germline CDR1 and CDR2: SNHLY and FYNNEI. The CDR3 consists of 14 residues. The CDR3 loop is CASRETGNNYGYTF. DNA of the CDR3: TGTGCCAGCAGAGAGACAGGGAATAACTATGGCTACACCTTC.

This chain uses TRBV5-4 with TRBJ1-1; 12 bases fit TRBD1. V was pared by 4 bases and J by 11 bases, with 21 bases of the junction left unmatched. The germline CDR1 and CDR2 sequences are SGHNT and YYREEE (reference sequence). The CDR3 consists of 18 residues. The CDR3 coding sequence is TGTGCCAGCAGCGCTCCGGGACAGGGGGCAAAAGGGATGGCCTGGGCTTTCTTT. It yields the protein CASSAPGQGAKGMAWAFF.

The gene calls are TRBV5-4 and TRBJ2-2; TRBD2 might be the D (6 bases). With 5 bases removed from V and 5 bases from J, the gap between germline ends came to 13 bases. This CDR3 contains 14 residues. Germline CDR1 reads SGHNT; CDR2 reads YYREEE (reference sequence). CDR3 bases: TGTGCCAGCAGTTTCAGGGCGGGGACCGGGGAGCTGTTTTTT. Translating gives CASSFRAGTGELFF. The full variable domain, rest sourced from reference TRBV5-4 and TRBJ2-2, is ETGVTQSPTHLIKTRGQQVTLRCSSQSGHNTVSWYQQALGQGPQFIFQYYREEENGRGNFPPRFSGLQFPNYSSELNVNALELDDSALYLCASSFRAGTGELFFGEGSRLTVL.

CDR3 nucleotide sequence: TGTGCCAGTAGTATCTACACCGGGACAGGGGTGCCCTACGAGCAGTACTTC. Protein: CASSIYTGTGVPYEQYF. This chain uses TRBV19 with TRBJ2-5, with TRBD1 matching 10 bases. The J call is doubtful: the DNA matches TRBJ2-7 better. The CDR3 consists of 17 residues. CDR1 and CDR2 from the germline V gene are LNHDA and SQIVND (reference sequence).

The chain uses TRBV7-9 and TRBJ1-5; the D gene is possibly TRBD1 (5 bases). The CDR3 totals 17 residues. The germline CDR1 and CDR2 sequences are SEHNR and FQNEAQ (reference sequence). V lost 5 bases and J 3 bases, leaving 20 bases between the germline ends. The DNA for the CDR3 is TGTGCCAGCAGCCCGAACCCCCAGGGCTCCCTCAATCAGCCCCAGCATTTT. Residues: CASSPNPQGSLNQPQHF.

This chain links TRBV18 with TRBJ2-1; D is perhaps TRBD2 (6 bases). Per germline, CDR1 KGHSH and CDR2 LQKENI. CDR3 length: 10 residues. Trimming cost V 5 bases and J 10 bases, with 6 bases left between them. This chain's CDR3 is CASSGGEQFF. CDR3 sequence (DNA): TGTGCCAGCTCAGGGGGGGAGCAGTTCTTC.

This clone has a handful of counts. V is TRBV14 and J is TRBJ1-1, with D unresolved. V was trimmed by 4 bases and J by 2 bases, leaving 8 bases between them. The CDR3 covers 13 residues. CDR1 and CDR2 from the germline V gene are SGHDN and FVKESK. CDR3 nucleotide sequence: TGTGCCAGCAGCCCTAAGTCTAACACTGAAGCTTTCTTT. Residues: CASSPKSNTEAFF.

The V gene is TRBV6-4, the J gene TRBJ2-3; 13 nucleotides align to TRBD2. CDR3 length: 16 amino acids. CDR1 and CDR2 from the germline V gene are MRHNA and SNTAGT. Unmatched junction bases numbered 5, after V lost 6 bases and J lost 2 bases. CDR3 protein: CASSWTSGGHTDTQYF. In DNA, the CDR3 is TGTGCCAGCAGCTGGACTAGCGGGGGCCACACAGATACGCAGTATTTT.

V gene TRBV4-1 combines with J gene TRBJ1-4; TRBD1 might be the D (5 bases). The CDR3 loop spans 14 amino acids. Looked up from germline, CDR1 is MGHRA and CDR2 is YSYEKL. V lost 8 bases and J lost 8, with 18 bases in between. Written as DNA, the CDR3 is TGCGCCAGCGGACCAAGGGGCGAAGGGGAAAAACTGTTTTTT. Translation: CASGPRGEGEKLFF.

V and J are TRBV6-1 and TRBJ2-7; a weak D match, TRBD2 (5 bases). This CDR3 has 14 amino acids. Trimming took 3 bases from V and 6 from J, leaving 15 bases between them. Germline V gives CDR1 MNHNS, CDR2 SASEGT. For the CDR3, the DNA is TGTGCCAGCAGTGATGGGAGTCCTCCCTTCGAGCAGTACTTC. Translation: CASSDGSPPFEQYF.